The 5 T cell receptor beta chains below all came from one sample that was sequenced in a study of graft-versus-host responses after intestinal transplantation. Clones were read by immunoSEQ multiplex PCR, and TCRdb kept only the in-frame ones, dropping some. The sample lists some 83,000 clones, roughly 91% occurring once. These receptors' antigens are unknown. The sequenced sample was unstimulated CD4+ T cells sorted from spleen or lymph node cells, obtained before intestinal transplant. All receptors come from a human donor who received an intestinal transplant.

The V gene is TRBV2, the J gene TRBJ2-3, with 8 bases aligning to TRBD2. The germline CDR1 and CDR2 sequences are SNHLY and FYNNEI. After removal of 1 base from V and 2 bases from J, the junction contained 2 bases not matched to a gene. This CDR3 has 15 amino acids. The DNA for the CDR3 is TGTGCCAGCAGTGAAGAAGCGGGAGACACAGATACGCAGTATTTT. Its protein is CASSEEAGDTDTQYF.

The chain combines TRBV6-1 with TRBJ2-5; maybe TRBD2 (6 bases). In germline, CDR1 is MNHNS, CDR2 SASEGT. CDR3 length: 13 amino acids. The V end lost 3 bases, the J end lost 6 bases, and 11 bases lay between the germline ends. The DNA for the CDR3 is TGTGCCAGCAGTGATGGGGGGACGCAGACCCAGTACTTC. Its protein is CASSDGGTQTQYF.

Written as DNA, the CDR3 is TGCAGCGTTGGACTCCAATACGAGCAGTACTTC. Amino acid sequence: CSVGLQYEQYF. The chain recombines TRBV29-1 with TRBJ2-7, with D hard to call. The germline V gene has CDR1 SQVTM and CDR2 ANQGSEA. The CDR3 totals 11 residues. V lost 4 bases to trimming and J lost 4 bases, with 8 bases between them.

The chain combines TRBV10-3 with TRBJ2-3; 8 nucleotides align to TRBD1. J gave up 1 base and V 8 bases, and 8 bases lay outside the gene matches. This CDR3 region has 15 residues. Looked up from germline, CDR1 is ENHRY and CDR2 is SYGVKD. The CDR3 nucleotides are TGTGCCATCTTAGCAGGGGGCGCGCGCACAGATACGCAGTATTTT. Protein sequence: CAILAGGARTDTQYF.

The V and J genes are TRBV29-1 and TRBJ1-1, with 7 bases identical to TRBD1. This CDR3 contains 14 residues. CDR1 is SQVTM and CDR2 is ANQGSEA in the germline V gene. With V trimmed by 5 bases and J by 3 bases, 9 bases remained unmatched. The CDR3 DNA sequence: TGCAGCGTTCGTACAGGGGAGTGGGACACTGAAGCTTTCTTT. Protein product: CSVRTGEWDTEAFF.